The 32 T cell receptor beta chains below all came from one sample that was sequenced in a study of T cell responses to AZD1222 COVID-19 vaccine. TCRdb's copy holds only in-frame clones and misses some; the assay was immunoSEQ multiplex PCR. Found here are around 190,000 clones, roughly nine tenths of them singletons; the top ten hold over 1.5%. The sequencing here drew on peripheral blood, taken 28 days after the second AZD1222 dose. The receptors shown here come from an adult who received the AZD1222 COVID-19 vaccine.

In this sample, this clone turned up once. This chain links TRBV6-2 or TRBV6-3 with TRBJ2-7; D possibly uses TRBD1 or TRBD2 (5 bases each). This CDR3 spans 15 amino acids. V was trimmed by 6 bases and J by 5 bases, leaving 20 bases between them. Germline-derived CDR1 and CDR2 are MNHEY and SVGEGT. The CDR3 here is CASSPIPAGRDEQYF. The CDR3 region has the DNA TGTGCCAGCAGCCCGATCCCGGCAGGGAGAGACGAGCAGTACTTC.

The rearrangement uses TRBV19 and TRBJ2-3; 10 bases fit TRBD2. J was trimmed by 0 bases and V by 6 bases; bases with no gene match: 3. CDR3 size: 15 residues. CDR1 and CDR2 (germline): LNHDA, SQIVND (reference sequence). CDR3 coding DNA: TGTGCCAGTAGATTAGCGGGGGGAAGCACAGATACGCAGTATTTT. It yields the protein CASRLAGGSTDTQYF.

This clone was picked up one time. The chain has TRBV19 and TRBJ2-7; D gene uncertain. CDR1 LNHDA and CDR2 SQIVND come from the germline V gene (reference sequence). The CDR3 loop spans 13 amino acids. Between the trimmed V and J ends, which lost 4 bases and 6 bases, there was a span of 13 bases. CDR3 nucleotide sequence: TGTGCCAGTAGTAGGGCGAATGAGCCCGAGCAGTACTTC. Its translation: CASSRANEPEQYF.

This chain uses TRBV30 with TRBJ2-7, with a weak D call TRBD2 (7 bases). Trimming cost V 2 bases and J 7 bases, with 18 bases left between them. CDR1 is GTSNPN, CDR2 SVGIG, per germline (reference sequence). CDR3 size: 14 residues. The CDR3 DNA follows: TGTGCCTGGAGTTGGGCGGGGGCTGCGGGAGAGCAGTACTTC. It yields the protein CAWSWAGAAGEQYF.

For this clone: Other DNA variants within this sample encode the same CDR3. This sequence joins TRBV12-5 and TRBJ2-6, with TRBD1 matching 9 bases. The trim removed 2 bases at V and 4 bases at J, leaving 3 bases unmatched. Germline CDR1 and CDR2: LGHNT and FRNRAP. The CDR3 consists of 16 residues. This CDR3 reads CASGLNRGPGANVLTF. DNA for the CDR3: TGTGCTAGTGGTTTGAACAGGGGGCCCGGGGCCAACGTCCTGACTTTC.

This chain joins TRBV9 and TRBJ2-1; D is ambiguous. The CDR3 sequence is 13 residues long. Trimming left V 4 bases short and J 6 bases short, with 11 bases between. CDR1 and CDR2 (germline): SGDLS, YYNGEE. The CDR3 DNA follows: TGTGCCAGCAGCCCCCAGTGGGGCAATGAGCAGTTCTTC. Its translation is CASSPQWGNEQFF.

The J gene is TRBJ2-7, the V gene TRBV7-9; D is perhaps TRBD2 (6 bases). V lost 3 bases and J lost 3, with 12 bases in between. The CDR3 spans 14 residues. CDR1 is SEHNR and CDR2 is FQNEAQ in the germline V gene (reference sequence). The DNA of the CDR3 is TGTGCCAGCAGCTTTGAGGGAGGAAGCTACGAGCAGTACTTC. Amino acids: CASSFEGGSYEQYF.

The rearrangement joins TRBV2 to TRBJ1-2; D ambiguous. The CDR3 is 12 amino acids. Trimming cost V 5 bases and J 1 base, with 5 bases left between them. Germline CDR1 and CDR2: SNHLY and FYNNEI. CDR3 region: CASSMVNYGYTF. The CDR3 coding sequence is TGTGCCAGCAGTATGGTTAACTATGGCTACACCTTC.

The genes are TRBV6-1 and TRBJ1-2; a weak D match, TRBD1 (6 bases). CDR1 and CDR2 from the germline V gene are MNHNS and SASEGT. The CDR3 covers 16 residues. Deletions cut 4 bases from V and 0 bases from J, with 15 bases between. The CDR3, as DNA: TGTGCCAGCAGTGGAGGCAGGGGAGAGACTAACTATGGCTACACCTTC. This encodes CASSGGRGETNYGYTF.

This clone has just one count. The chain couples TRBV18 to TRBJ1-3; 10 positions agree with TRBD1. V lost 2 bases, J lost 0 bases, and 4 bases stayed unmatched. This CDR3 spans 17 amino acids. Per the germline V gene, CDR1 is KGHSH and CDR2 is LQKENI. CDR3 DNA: TGTGCCAGCTCACCATCGACAGGGGGCCTCTCTGGAAACACCATATATTTT. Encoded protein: CASSPSTGGLSGNTIYF.

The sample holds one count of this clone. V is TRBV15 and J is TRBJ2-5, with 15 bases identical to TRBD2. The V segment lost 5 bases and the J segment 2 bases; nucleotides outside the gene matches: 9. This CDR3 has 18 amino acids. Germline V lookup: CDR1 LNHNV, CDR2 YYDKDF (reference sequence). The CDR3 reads CATSLGRTSGGDQETQYF. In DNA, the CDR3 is TGTGCCACCAGCCTTGGACGGACTAGCGGGGGGGATCAAGAGACCCAGTACTTC.

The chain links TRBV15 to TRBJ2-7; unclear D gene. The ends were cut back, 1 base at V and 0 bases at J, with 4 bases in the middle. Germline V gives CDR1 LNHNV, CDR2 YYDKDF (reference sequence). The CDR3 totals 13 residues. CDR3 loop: CATSRGSSYEQYF. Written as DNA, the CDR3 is TGTGCCACCAGCAGAGGCAGCTCCTACGAGCAGTACTTC.

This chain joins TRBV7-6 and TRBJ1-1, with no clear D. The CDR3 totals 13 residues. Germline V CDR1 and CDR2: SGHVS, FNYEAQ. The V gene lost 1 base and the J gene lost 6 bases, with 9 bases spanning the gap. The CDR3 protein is CASSLVGIAEAFF. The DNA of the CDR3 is TGTGCCAGCAGCTTAGTGGGCATTGCTGAAGCTTTCTTT.

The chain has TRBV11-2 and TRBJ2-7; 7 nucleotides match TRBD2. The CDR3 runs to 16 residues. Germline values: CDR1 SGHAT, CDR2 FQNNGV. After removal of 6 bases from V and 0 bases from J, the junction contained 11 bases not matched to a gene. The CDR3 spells CASSQRGKGISYEQYF. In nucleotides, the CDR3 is TGTGCCAGCAGTCAGCGGGGAAAGGGCATCTCCTACGAGCAGTACTTC. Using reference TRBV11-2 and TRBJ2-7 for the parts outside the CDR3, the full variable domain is EAGVAQSPRYKIIEKRQSVAFWCNPISGHATLYWYQQILGQGPKLLIQFQNNGVVDDSQLPKDRFSAERLKGVDSTLKIQPAKLEDSAVYLCASSQRGKGISYEQYFGPGTRLTVT.

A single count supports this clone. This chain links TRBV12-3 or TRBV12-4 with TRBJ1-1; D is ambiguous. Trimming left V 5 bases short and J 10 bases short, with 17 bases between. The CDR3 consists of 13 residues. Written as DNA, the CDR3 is TGTGCCAGCAGTATAGGCCCTCCCGCACGAGCTTTCTTT. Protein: CASSIGPPARAFF.

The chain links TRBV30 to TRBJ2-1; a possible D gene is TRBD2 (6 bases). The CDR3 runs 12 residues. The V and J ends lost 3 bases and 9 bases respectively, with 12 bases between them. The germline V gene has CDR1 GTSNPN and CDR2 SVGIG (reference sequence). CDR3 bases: TGTGCCTGGAGAAATTTGGAGGGTGAGCAGTTCTTC. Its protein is CAWRNLEGEQFF.

CDR3: CASSLDRGDNEQFF. The DNA for the CDR3 is TGTGCCAGTAGCCTAGACCGGGGAGACAATGAGCAGTTCTTC. V is TRBV19 and J is TRBJ2-1, with D maybe TRBD2 (5 bases). Germline loops: CDR1 LNHDA, CDR2 SQIVND (reference sequence). With 6 bases removed from V and 5 bases from J, the gap between germline ends came to 14 bases. This CDR3 contains 14 residues. The whole variable domain, filled in from reference TRBV19 and TRBJ2-1, reads DGGITQSPKYLFRKEGQNVTLSCEQNLNHDAMYWYRQDPGQGLRLIYYSQIVNDFQKGDIAEGYSVSREKKESFPLTVTSAQKNPTAFYLCASSLDRGDNEQFFGPGTRLTVL.

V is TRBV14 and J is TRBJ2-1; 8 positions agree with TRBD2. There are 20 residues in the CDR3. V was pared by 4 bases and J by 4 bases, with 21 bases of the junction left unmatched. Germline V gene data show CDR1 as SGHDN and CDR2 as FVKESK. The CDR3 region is CASSPYSVQRETRLYNEQFF. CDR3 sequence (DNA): TGTGCCAGCAGCCCGTACTCGGTCCAGCGGGAGACGAGGTTGTACAATGAGCAGTTCTTC.

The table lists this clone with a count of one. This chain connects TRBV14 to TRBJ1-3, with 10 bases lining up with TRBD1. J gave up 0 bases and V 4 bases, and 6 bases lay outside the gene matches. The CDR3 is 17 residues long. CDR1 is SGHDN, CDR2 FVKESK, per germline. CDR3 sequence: CASSPTGTGASGNTIYF. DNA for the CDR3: TGTGCCAGCAGCCCGACCGGGACAGGGGCCTCTGGAAACACCATATATTTT.

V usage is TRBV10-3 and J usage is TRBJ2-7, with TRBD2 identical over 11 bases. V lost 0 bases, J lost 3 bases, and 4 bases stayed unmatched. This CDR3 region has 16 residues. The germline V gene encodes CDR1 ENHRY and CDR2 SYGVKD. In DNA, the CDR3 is TGTGCCATCAGTGAGTCCTGGCTAGCGGGAGGCTACGAGCAGTACTTC. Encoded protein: CAISESWLAGGYEQYF.

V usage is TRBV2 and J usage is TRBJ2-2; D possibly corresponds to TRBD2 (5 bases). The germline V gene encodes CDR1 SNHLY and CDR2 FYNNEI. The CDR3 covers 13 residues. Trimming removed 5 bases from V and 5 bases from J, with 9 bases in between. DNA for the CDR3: TGTGCCAGCAGTACTACTAGGACCGGGGAGCTGTTTTTT. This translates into CASSTTRTGELFF.

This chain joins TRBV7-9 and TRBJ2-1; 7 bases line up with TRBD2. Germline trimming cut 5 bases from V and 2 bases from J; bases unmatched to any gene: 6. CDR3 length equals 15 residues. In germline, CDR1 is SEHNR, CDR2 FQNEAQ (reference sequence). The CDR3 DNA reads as TGTGCCAGCAGCACAGGAGCGGGGCCCTACAATGAGCAGTTCTTC. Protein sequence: CASSTGAGPYNEQFF.

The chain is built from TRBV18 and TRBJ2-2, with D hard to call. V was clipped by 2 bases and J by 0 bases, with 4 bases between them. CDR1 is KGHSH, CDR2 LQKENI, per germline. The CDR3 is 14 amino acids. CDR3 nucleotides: TGTGCCAGCTCACCAGAGACGAACACCGGGGAGCTGTTTTTT. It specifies CASSPETNTGELFF.

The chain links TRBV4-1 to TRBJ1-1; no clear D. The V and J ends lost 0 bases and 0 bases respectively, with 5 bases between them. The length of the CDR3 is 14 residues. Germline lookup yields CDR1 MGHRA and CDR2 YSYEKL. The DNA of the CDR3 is TGCGCCAGCAGCCAAGATTGGCTGAACACTGAAGCTTTCTTT. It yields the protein CASSQDWLNTEAFF.

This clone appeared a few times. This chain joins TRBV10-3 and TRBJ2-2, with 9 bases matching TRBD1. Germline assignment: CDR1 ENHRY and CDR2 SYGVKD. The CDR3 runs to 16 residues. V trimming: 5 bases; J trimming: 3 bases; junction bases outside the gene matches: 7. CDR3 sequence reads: CAISPEWTGDTGELFF. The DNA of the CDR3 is TGTGCCATCAGTCCTGAATGGACAGGGGACACCGGGGAGCTGTTTTTT.

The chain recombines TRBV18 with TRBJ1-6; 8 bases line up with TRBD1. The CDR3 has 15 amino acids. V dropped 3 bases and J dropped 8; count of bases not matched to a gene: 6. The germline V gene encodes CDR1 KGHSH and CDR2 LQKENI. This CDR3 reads CASSPYQGADSPLHF. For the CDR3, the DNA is TGTGCCAGCTCACCCTACCAGGGGGCCGATTCACCCCTCCACTTT.

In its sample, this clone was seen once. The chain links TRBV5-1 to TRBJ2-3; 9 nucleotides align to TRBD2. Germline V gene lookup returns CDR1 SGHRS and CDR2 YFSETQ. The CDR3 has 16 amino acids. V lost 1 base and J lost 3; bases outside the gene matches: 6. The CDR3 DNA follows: TGCGCCAGCAGCTTGTGGGGGACTAGCAAGACAGATACGCAGTATTTT. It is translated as CASSLWGTSKTDTQYF.

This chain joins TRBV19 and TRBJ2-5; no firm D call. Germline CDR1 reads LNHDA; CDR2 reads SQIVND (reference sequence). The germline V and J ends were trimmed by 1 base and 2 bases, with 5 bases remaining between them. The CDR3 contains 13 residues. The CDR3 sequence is CASSIVAQETQYF. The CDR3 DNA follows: TGTGCCAGTAGTATAGTAGCACAAGAGACCCAGTACTTC.

The CDR3 bases are TGTGCCAGTAGTCCTACAGGGGGCGCCTATCAGCCCCAGCATTTT. It codes for CASSPTGGAYQPQHF. The chain employs TRBV19 and TRBJ1-5, with TRBD1 matching 9 bases. This CDR3 contains 15 residues. Germline-derived CDR1 and CDR2 are LNHDA and SQIVND (reference sequence). Trimming removed 5 bases from V and 5 bases from J; junction bases left unmatched: 7.

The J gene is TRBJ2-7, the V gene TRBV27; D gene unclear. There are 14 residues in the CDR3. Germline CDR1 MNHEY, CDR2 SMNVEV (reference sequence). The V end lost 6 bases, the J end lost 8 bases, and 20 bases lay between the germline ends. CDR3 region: CASRGSTPSGKQYF. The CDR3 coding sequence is TGTGCCAGCAGGGGAAGCACACCCTCTGGCAAGCAGTACTTC.

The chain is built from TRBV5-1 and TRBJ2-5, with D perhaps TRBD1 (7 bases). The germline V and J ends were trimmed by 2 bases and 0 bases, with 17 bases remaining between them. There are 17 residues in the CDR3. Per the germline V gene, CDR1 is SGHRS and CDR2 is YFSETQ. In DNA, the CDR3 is TGCGCCAGCAGCTTTTGGGGGGCCGGGACAGACCAAGAGACCCAGTACTTC. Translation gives CASSFWGAGTDQETQYF.

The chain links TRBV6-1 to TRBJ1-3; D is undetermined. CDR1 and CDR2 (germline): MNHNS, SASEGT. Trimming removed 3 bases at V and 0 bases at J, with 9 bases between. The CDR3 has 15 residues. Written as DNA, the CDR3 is TGTGCCAGCAGTGAGGGTCTCCCCTCTGGAAACACCATATATTTT. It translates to CASSEGLPSGNTIYF.